The 17 T cell receptor beta chains reported below all come from one sample, sequenced in a study of cytomegalovirus exposure and HLA in healthy donors. The PCR ran on 60 Vbeta and 13 Jbeta primers. Profiled with immunoSEQ multiplex PCR; TCRdb holds only in-frame clones, not every one. The sample holds around 150,000 clones, 60% to 75% seen once. The sequenced material came from PBMCs. All receptors derive from a human donor in good health.

The chain carries TRBV19 and TRBJ2-3, with 8 bases matching TRBD2. The CDR3 loop spans 17 amino acids. Unmatched junction bases numbered 14, after V lost 5 bases and J lost 4 bases. Germline CDR1 LNHDA, CDR2 SQIVND (reference sequence). Written as DNA, the CDR3 is TGTGCCAGTAGTCGGGGGGGGAGCGGGAGTTGGGCAGATACGCAGTATTTT. Translating it yields CASSRGGSGSWADTQYF.

The chain has TRBV10-3 and TRBJ1-1, with D possibly matching TRBD1 (5 bases). Trimming pared 6 bases from V and 1 base from J, leaving 12 bases between. CDR1 is ENHRY and CDR2 is SYGVKD in the germline V gene. The CDR3 spans 14 residues. In DNA, the CDR3 is TGTGCCATCAGATGGAGGGACTCGAACACTGAAGCTTTCTTT. This gives the protein CAIRWRDSNTEAFF.

V is TRBV5-1 and J is TRBJ2-2, with D possibly TRBD1 on 5 matching bases. Per germline, CDR1 SGHRS and CDR2 YFSETQ. This CDR3 comprises 17 residues. Trimming removed 0 bases at V and 0 bases at J, with 12 bases between. CDR3 in amino acids: CASSLAGHMTNTGELFF. The CDR3 DNA is TGCGCCAGCAGCTTGGCCGGACACATGACGAACACCGGGGAGCTGTTTTTT.

This chain links TRBV9 with TRBJ2-3, with TRBD2 matching over 7 bases. From germline, CDR1 is SGDLS and CDR2 YYNGEE. The CDR3 consists of 16 residues. Trimming took 0 bases from V and 4 from J; bases not matched to a gene: 8. Here the CDR3 DNA reads TGTGCCAGCAGCGTAGAAGGCGGGAGCGTCTCAGATACGCAGTATTTT. This encodes CASSVEGGSVSDTQYF. The whole variable domain, filled in from reference TRBV9 and TRBJ2-3, reads DSGVTQTPKHLITATGQRVTLRCSPRSGDLSVYWYQQSLDQGLQFLIQYYNGEERAKGNILERFSAQQFPDLHSELNLSSLELGDSALYFCASSVEGGSVSDTQYFGPGTRLTVL.

V and J are TRBV11-1 and TRBJ2-7, with D hard to call. Germline loops: CDR1 SGHAT, CDR2 FQDESV (reference sequence). V was cut by 0 bases and J by 4 bases, with 7 bases left in between. This CDR3 has 13 residues. DNA of the CDR3: TGTGCCAGCAGCTTAGCGACCGGGTACGAGCAGTACTTC. As protein: CASSLATGYEQYF.

The chain uses TRBV6-1 and TRBJ2-7; no clear D. Germline CDR1 and CDR2: MNHNS and SASEGT. The CDR3 consists of 10 residues. V shed 2 bases and J shed 9 bases, with 5 bases lying between them. The CDR3 region is CASSETGQYF. The CDR3 DNA follows: TGTGCCAGCAGTGAAACCGGGCAGTACTTC.

The rearrangement uses TRBV7-9 and TRBJ2-2; the D gene is possibly TRBD1 (6 bases). CDR1 and CDR2 from the germline V gene are SEHNR and FQNEAQ (reference sequence). The CDR3 consists of 14 residues. The CDR3 here is CSSSTGYATGELFF. CDR3 nucleotide sequence: TGTTCAAGCAGTACAGGGTATGCCACCGGGGAGCTGTTTTTT.

The chain employs TRBV28 and TRBJ2-7; D possibly corresponds to TRBD2 (6 bases). In germline, CDR1 is MDHEN, CDR2 SYDVKM. The germline V and J ends were trimmed by 5 bases and 1 base, with 15 bases remaining between them. This CDR3 contains 15 residues. The DNA for the CDR3 is TGTGCCAGCAGTGCAACCGGGACTGGTTCCTACGAGCAGTACTTC. Its translation is CASSATGTGSYEQYF.

This clone was counted only a few times. This CDR3 is CASSQDVGTGDSYEQYF. The CDR3 bases are TGCGCCAGCAGCCAAGACGTGGGGACAGGGGATTCCTACGAGCAGTACTTC. V is TRBV4-1 and J is TRBJ2-7, with 10 bases lining up with TRBD1. This CDR3 has 17 amino acids. Germline V CDR1 and CDR2: MGHRA, YSYEKL. V shed 0 bases and J 1 base; nucleotides not matched to a gene: 6.

The rearrangement joins TRBV5-1 to TRBJ2-2; 10 positions match TRBD2. Germline V gene data show CDR1 as SGHRS and CDR2 as YFSETQ. The CDR3 loop spans 17 amino acids. With V trimmed by 1 base and J by 5 bases, 8 bases remained unmatched. CDR3 nucleotides: TGCGCCAGCAGCTTGAGCCTAGCGGGAGTTGGAACCGGGGAGCTGTTTTTT. Amino acid sequence: CASSLSLAGVGTGELFF.

The rearrangement joins TRBV6-1 to TRBJ2-7, with D perhaps matching TRBD1 (6 bases). The CDR3 is 12 residues long. V shed 6 bases and J shed 2 bases, with 8 bases lying between them. Germline lookup yields CDR1 MNHNS and CDR2 SASEGT. CDR3 sequence: CASSGTTYEQYF. Written as DNA, the CDR3 is TGTGCCAGCAGCGGGACAACCTACGAGCAGTACTTC.

The chain couples TRBV2 to TRBJ2-3; D uncertain. Germline lookup yields CDR1 SNHLY and CDR2 FYNNEI. Trimming removed 2 bases at V and 5 bases at J, with 5 bases between. This CDR3 spans 12 amino acids. In nucleotides, the CDR3 is TGTGCCAGCAGTGAACAGGTAGATACGCAGTATTTT. Its translation is CASSEQVDTQYF.

The chain couples TRBV7-9 to TRBJ2-7, with TRBD1 matching over 8 bases. V lost 2 bases to trimming and J lost 5 bases; unmatched junction nucleotides: 8. The CDR3 has 15 amino acids. Germline V gene sequence: CDR1 SEHNR, CDR2 FQNEAQ (reference sequence). The CDR3 DNA follows: TGTGCCAGCAGCTTAAGTATTGGACAGGGAAACGAGCAGTACTTC. Its translation is CASSLSIGQGNEQYF.

Points on this clone: The same CDR3 arises from other DNA sequences in this sample as well. The V call is TRBV27, the J call TRBJ1-2; TRBD1 agrees at 7 bases. Germline CDR1 and CDR2: MNHEY and SMNVEV (reference sequence). Trimming took 6 bases from V and 8 from J; bases not matched to a gene: 6. The CDR3 has 12 residues. CDR3 loop: CASSLTGDGYTF. DNA for the CDR3: TGTGCCAGCAGCCTCACAGGGGACGGCTACACCTTC.

In DNA, the CDR3 is TGTGCTCTCGGGACTAATATCTACGAGCAGTACTTC. Its protein product is CALGTNIYEQYF. This chain connects TRBV10-3 to TRBJ2-7, with 7 bases that match TRBD2. Germline V gene data show CDR1 as ENHRY and CDR2 as SYGVKD. The CDR3 is 12 residues long.

The chain recombines TRBV5-1 with TRBJ1-2; D is possibly TRBD1 (5 bases). CDR3 length: 15 residues. V was shortened by 0 bases and J by 3 bases, with 12 bases between the two germline ends. Germline V gene lookup returns CDR1 SGHRS and CDR2 YFSETQ. The CDR3 nucleotides read TGCGCCAGCAGCTTGGGGGGCGCAGGTCACTATGGCTACACCTTC. It codes for CASSLGGAGHYGYTF.

V usage is TRBV28 and J usage is TRBJ1-2; 7 bases are a match to TRBD1. The CDR3 contains 12 residues. Germline CDR1 is MDHEN and CDR2 is SYDVKM. V lost 3 bases to trimming and J lost 8 bases; unmatched junction nucleotides: 3. CDR3 DNA: TGTGCCAGCAGTTTGGGACAGATAGGCTACACCTTC. Translation: CASSLGQIGYTF.